These 32 T cell receptor beta chains share one sample of origin, sequenced in a study of T cell responses to AZD1222 COVID-19 vaccine. Sequencing used immunoSEQ multiplex PCR; TCRdb keeps in-frame clones, though not all of them. The repertoire holds under 100,000 clones, with about 90% as singletons. This sample comprised peripheral blood, obtained on day 0 of AZD1222 vaccination. The receptors come from an adult in good health.

The chain is built from TRBV19 and TRBJ1-5, with 7 positions matching TRBD1. With 5 bases clipped from V and 0 bases from J, the junction kept 4 bases outside the gene matches. This CDR3 has 15 amino acids. Germline V gene data show CDR1 as LNHDA and CDR2 as SQIVND (reference sequence). CDR3 residues: CASSVTGNSNQPQHF. CDR3 nucleotides: TGTGCCAGTAGTGTGACAGGGAATAGCAATCAGCCCCAGCATTTT.

This clone showed up just once. The chain carries TRBV5-1 and TRBJ1-3; D unclear. The CDR3 has 17 amino acids. The germline V and J ends were trimmed by 1 base and 0 bases, with 14 bases remaining between them. Looked up from germline, CDR1 is SGHRS and CDR2 is YFSETQ. The DNA of the CDR3 is TGCGCCAGCAGCTTGAGGCCTATAGGTTTCTCTGGAAACACCATATATTTT. This translates into CASSLRPIGFSGNTIYF.

This clone was recorded once. The genes are TRBV11-2 and TRBJ2-5; D gene uncertain. Trimming took 0 bases from V and 4 from J, leaving 9 bases between them. The CDR3 is 14 amino acids. The germline V gene encodes CDR1 SGHAT and CDR2 FQNNGV. Here the CDR3 DNA reads TGTGCCAGCAGCTTAGAAGGTCTGGGAGAGACCCAGTACTTC. Its translation: CASSLEGLGETQYF.

The V call is TRBV4-1, the J call TRBJ1-4; D is possibly TRBD1 (5 bases). Deletions cut 5 bases from V and 6 bases from J, with 19 bases between. The germline gives CDR1 MGHRA, CDR2 YSYEKL. The CDR3 has 16 amino acids. CDR3 sequence (DNA): TGCGCCAGCAGCGTACGGGCCTCGCCGGGGGATGAAAAACTGTTTTTT. It translates to CASSVRASPGDEKLFF.

V and J are TRBV27 and TRBJ1-2, with D unresolved. Germline V gene data show CDR1 as MNHEY and CDR2 as SMNVEV (reference sequence). With 5 bases removed from V and 4 bases from J, the gap between germline ends came to 14 bases. The CDR3 contains 14 residues. The CDR3 nucleotides are TGTGCCAGCAGTCCTTCTGATGGTGCCTATGGCTACACCTTC. Amino acids: CASSPSDGAYGYTF.

The chain carries TRBV27 and TRBJ1-1; TRBD1 matches at 7 bases. Looked up from germline, CDR1 is MNHEY and CDR2 is SMNVEV (reference sequence). The CDR3 has 16 amino acids. V trimming: 6 bases; J trimming: 2 bases; junction bases outside the gene matches: 12. DNA of the CDR3: TGTGCCAGCAGACTCTTGGCATGGACAGGAAACACTGAAGCTTTCTTT. It codes for CASRLLAWTGNTEAFF.

The chain links TRBV10-3 to TRBJ1-5; D gene unclear. This CDR3 contains 14 residues. Trimming took off 2 bases at V and 3 bases at J, with 8 bases between the two ends. Germline CDR1 reads ENHRY; CDR2 reads SYGVKD. The DNA of the CDR3 is TGTGCCATCAGTGAGGTGGCAGTCAATCAGCCCCAGCATTTT. Translation gives CAISEVAVNQPQHF.

The J gene is TRBJ2-3, the V gene TRBV27, with D possibly TRBD1 on 6 matching bases. Between the trimmed V and J ends, which lost 4 bases and 0 bases, there was a span of 17 bases. CDR1 MNHEY and CDR2 SMNVEV come from the germline V gene (reference sequence). CDR3 length: 17 residues. CDR3 sequence: CASSSQYRESSTDTQYF. In DNA, the CDR3 is TGTGCCAGCAGTTCCCAATACAGGGAATCGAGCACAGATACGCAGTATTTT.

This clone has only a few counts. The gene calls are TRBV6-5 and TRBJ1-5, with 7 bases fitting TRBD1. Germline loops: CDR1 MNHEY, CDR2 SVGAGI. The CDR3 is made up of 15 amino acids. The ends lost 7 bases at V and 0 bases at J; junction bases unmatched: 6. CDR3 region: CASKARGYSNQPQHF. DNA for the CDR3: TGTGCCAGCAAGGCCAGGGGGTATAGCAATCAGCCCCAGCATTTT.

The J gene is TRBJ2-3, the V gene TRBV5-6, with 9 bases matching TRBD2. CDR3 length: 17 residues. Germline CDR1 SGHDT, CDR2 YYEEEE. V trimming: 0 bases; J trimming: 6 bases; junction bases outside the gene matches: 11. The CDR3 reads CASSLVVAGATGDTQYF. For the CDR3, the DNA is TGTGCCAGCAGCTTGGTAGTAGCGGGAGCCACAGGGGATACGCAGTATTTT. The variable domain in full, with the rest retrieved from reference TRBV5-6 and TRBJ2-3, is DAGVTQSPTHLIKTRGQQVTLRCSPKSGHDTVSWYQQALGQGPQFIFQYYEEEERQRGNFPDRFSGHQFPNYSSELNVNALLLGDSALYLCASSLVVAGATGDTQYFGPGTRLTVL.

This clone came up once. The rearrangement links TRBV7-6 to TRBJ2-5; 7 bases are shared with TRBD2. CDR1 SGHVS and CDR2 FNYEAQ come from the germline V gene. The CDR3 consists of 15 residues. V lost 3 bases, J lost 5 bases, and 9 bases stayed unmatched. CDR3 sequence: CASSFGGGRSETQYF. CDR3 DNA: TGTGCCAGCAGCTTCGGCGGGGGTCGTAGCGAGACCCAGTACTTC.

In its sample, this clone was seen once. CDR3 sequence reads: CASSYSADGYNEQFF. Here the CDR3 DNA reads TGTGCCAGCAGTTACTCGGCGGACGGGTACAATGAGCAGTTCTTC. The V and J genes are TRBV6-5 and TRBJ2-1; unclear D gene. Trimming left V 0 bases short and J 4 bases short, with 10 bases between. The CDR3 extends over 15 amino acids. Germline assignment: CDR1 MNHEY and CDR2 SVGAGI.

This sequence joins TRBV25-1 and TRBJ2-1; D unresolved. Germline CDR1 and CDR2: MGHDK and SYGVNS. The CDR3 totals 11 residues. The ends were cut back, 6 bases at V and 9 bases at J, with 9 bases in the middle. DNA for the CDR3: TGTGCCAGCAGCCCCAGCGTTGAGCAGTTCTTC. This gives the protein CASSPSVEQFF.

This sequence joins TRBV6-5 and TRBJ2-7, with TRBD1 matching 9 bases. The V gene's germline CDR1 is MNHEY and CDR2 SVGAGI. The trim removed 6 bases at V and 6 bases at J, leaving 9 bases unmatched. The CDR3 runs 14 residues. The CDR3 reads CASSLNRGQVEQYF. Here the CDR3 DNA reads TGTGCCAGCAGCTTGAACAGGGGGCAGGTCGAGCAGTACTTC.

The chain couples TRBV29-1 to TRBJ1-5; D is uncertain. Trimming removed 6 bases at V and 0 bases at J, with 15 bases between. The CDR3 length is 15 residues. The germline V gene encodes CDR1 SQVTM and CDR2 ANQGSEA. CDR3 protein: CSVSLSGDSNQPQHF. The CDR3 DNA is TGCAGCGTGTCCCTGTCCGGGGATAGCAATCAGCCCCAGCATTTT. Complete variable domain (other parts from reference TRBV29-1 and TRBJ1-5): SAVISQKPSRDICQRGTSLTIQCQVDSQVTMMFWYRQQPGQSLTLIATANQGSEATYESGFVIDKFPISRPNLTFSTLTVSNMSPEDSSIYLCSVSLSGDSNQPQHFGDGTRLSIL.

This sequence joins TRBV5-1 and TRBJ2-7; D is possibly TRBD1 (5 bases). Trimming cost V 0 bases and J 2 bases, with 15 bases left between them. The CDR3 loop spans 16 amino acids. Germline lookup yields CDR1 SGHRS and CDR2 YFSETQ. The CDR3 spells CASSLDLVQGAYEQYF. The CDR3, as DNA: TGCGCCAGCAGCTTGGATTTGGTGCAGGGCGCCTACGAGCAGTACTTC.

The chain has TRBV5-1 and TRBJ1-5; tentatively, D is TRBD1 (6 bases). The CDR3 consists of 13 residues. The ends were cut back, 5 bases at V and 4 bases at J, with 10 bases in the middle. Germline assignment: CDR1 SGHRS and CDR2 YFSETQ. DNA for the CDR3: TGCGCCAGCAGTCTCGACAGGAATCAGCCCCAGCATTTT. It codes for CASSLDRNQPQHF.

In its sample, this clone was seen a few times. CDR3 coding DNA: TGTGCCAGCAGTGCATGGACAGGGGGCCTTAATTCACCCCTCCACTTT. Its translation is CASSAWTGGLNSPLHF. The rearrangement uses TRBV2 and TRBJ1-6; 11 bases are shared with TRBD1. The CDR3 is 16 residues long. CDR1 and CDR2 from the germline V gene are SNHLY and FYNNEI. The ends lost 4 bases at V and 6 bases at J; junction bases unmatched: 5.

The chain links TRBV5-1 to TRBJ1-3; D uncertain. CDR3 length: 14 residues. V lost 7 bases and J lost 0, with 11 bases in between. Per the germline V gene, CDR1 is SGHRS and CDR2 is YFSETQ. The CDR3: CASQDGFSGNTIYF. CDR3 coding DNA: TGCGCCAGCCAGGACGGTTTCTCTGGAAACACCATATATTTT.

The chain joins TRBV23-1 to TRBJ1-2, with D unclear. TRBV23-1 is an ORF, with its function uncertain. The V gene lost 2 bases and the J gene lost 3 bases, with 13 bases spanning the gap. The CDR3 consists of 15 residues. The CDR3 reads CASSQLTAPDYGYTF. The CDR3, as DNA: TGCGCCAGCAGTCAACTTACAGCACCCGACTATGGCTACACCTTC.

The rearrangement joins TRBV2 to TRBJ1-5; possibly TRBD1 for D (6 bases). Germline-derived CDR1 and CDR2 are SNHLY and FYNNEI. Trimming stripped 2 bases from V and 0 bases from J, with 11 bases between. The CDR3 has 16 residues. DNA of the CDR3: TGTGCCAGCAGTGAACGGGGGGCAAATAGCAATCAGCCCCAGCATTTT. As protein: CASSERGANSNQPQHF.

The V and J genes are TRBV28 and TRBJ1-6; perhaps TRBD1 as D (5 bases). This CDR3 comprises 15 residues. CDR1 MDHEN and CDR2 SYDVKM come from the germline V gene. V lost 2 bases, J lost 6 bases, and 11 bases lay in between. The CDR3 reads CASSLREGLNSPLHF. As DNA, the CDR3 is TGTGCCAGCAGTTTACGAGAGGGACTTAATTCACCCCTCCACTTT.

This clone was recorded a few times. The chain uses TRBV11-2 and TRBJ1-2; 7 bases match TRBD1. There are 15 residues in the CDR3. V shed 5 bases, J shed 3 bases, and the junction held 9 bases outside the gene matches. CDR1 and CDR2 from the germline V gene are SGHAT and FQNNGV. The chain's CDR3 is CASSATTGPYYGYTF. CDR3 DNA sequence: TGTGCCAGCAGCGCAACGACAGGGCCGTACTATGGCTACACCTTC.

V gene TRBV28 combines with J gene TRBJ1-2; D not resolved. Germline values: CDR1 MDHEN, CDR2 SYDVKM. Deletions cut 6 bases from V and 7 bases from J, with 18 bases between. This CDR3 contains 14 residues. The CDR3 loop is CASSFRLFARGYTF. Here the CDR3 DNA reads TGTGCCAGCAGCTTCAGGTTGTTCGCCCGTGGCTACACCTTC.

The V gene is TRBV24-1, the J gene TRBJ2-3; 8 bases are a match to TRBD1. The germline CDR1 and CDR2 sequences are KGHDR and SFDVKD. V was clipped by 6 bases and J by 9 bases; unmatched bases: 10. The CDR3 is made up of 14 amino acids. The CDR3, as DNA: TGTGCCACCAGTCCTGGACAGGGACAGTACACGCAGTATTTT. It specifies CATSPGQGQYTQYF.

This chain uses TRBV5-4 with TRBJ2-5; no reliable D call. Trimming took off 5 bases at V and 5 bases at J, with 13 bases between the two ends. The CDR3 totals 13 residues. The V gene's germline CDR1 is SGHNT and CDR2 YYREEE (reference sequence). In DNA form, the CDR3 reads TGTGCCAGCAGTGGCCCAAGTGAGGAGACCCAGTACTTC. Translation: CASSGPSEETQYF.

This chain connects TRBV4-1 to TRBJ1-2; TRBD1 aligns across 9 bases. V was pared by 2 bases and J by 6 bases, with 13 bases of the junction left unmatched. The CDR3 has 17 amino acids. Germline V CDR1 and CDR2: MGHRA, YSYEKL. The CDR3 protein is CASSQQPLTGGRDGYTF. The CDR3 DNA sequence: TGCGCCAGCAGCCAACAACCCCTGACAGGGGGTCGAGATGGCTACACCTTC.

The chain recombines TRBV11-3 with TRBJ2-4; the D is unclear. Trimming shortened V by 1 base and J by 5 bases, and 6 bases separated the two germline ends. CDR1 and CDR2 (germline): SGHNT, YENEEA. This CDR3 is built from 13 residues. The CDR3 here is CASSLGRENIQYF. CDR3 DNA sequence: TGTGCCAGCAGCTTAGGCAGAGAAAACATTCAGTACTTC.

This clone was found a few times. The rearrangement joins TRBV7-3 to TRBJ2-7; D tentatively reads TRBD1 or TRBD2 (5 bases each). The V end was cut by 2 bases, the J end by 0 bases, with 8 bases between. The germline gives CDR1 SGHTA, CDR2 FQGTGA. The CDR3 has 14 residues. The CDR3, as DNA: TGTGCCAGCAGCTTATACGGGACCTCCTACGAGCAGTACTTC. It specifies CASSLYGTSYEQYF.

The chain has TRBV19 and TRBJ1-5; a possible D gene is TRBD1 (5 bases). Trimming left V 0 bases short and J 6 bases short, with 18 bases between. The CDR3 extends over 17 amino acids. Germline CDR1 reads LNHDA; CDR2 reads SQIVND (reference sequence). CDR3 loop: CASSIDQFGQASQPQHF. CDR3 sequence (DNA): TGTGCCAGTAGTATAGATCAATTCGGACAAGCTTCTCAGCCCCAGCATTTT.

Comments on this clone: This sample also contains other DNA sequences that code for the same CDR3. The chain uses TRBV19 and TRBJ1-5, with D unresolved. The V end was cut by 3 bases, the J end by 0 bases, with 9 bases between. The germline CDR1 and CDR2 sequences are LNHDA and SQIVND (reference sequence). CDR3 length: 15 residues. As DNA, the CDR3 is TGTGCCAGTAGTATCCTGGGAAATAGCAATCAGCCCCAGCATTTT. This encodes CASSILGNSNQPQHF.

V is TRBV5-1 and J is TRBJ1-2; D call uncertain. With 1 base removed from V and 5 bases from J, the gap between germline ends came to 6 bases. Germline-derived CDR1 and CDR2 are SGHRS and YFSETQ. The CDR3 has 12 residues. CDR3 amino acids: CASSLQGYGYTF. The DNA of the CDR3 is TGCGCCAGCAGCTTGCAAGGGTATGGCTACACCTTC. The whole variable domain, filled in from reference TRBV5-1 and TRBJ1-2, reads KAGVTQTPRYLIKTRGQQVTLSCSPISGHRSVSWYQQTPGQGLQFLFEYFSETQRNKGNFPGRFSGRQFSNSRSEMNVSTLELGDSALYLCASSLQGYGYTFGSGTRLTVV.